Below, 32 T cell receptor beta chains from the same sample are listed, as sequenced in a study of early T cells in non-severe SARS-CoV-2 infection. TCRdb fed the 5' RACE reads into MiXCR, producing one record per CDR3 protein. The data show tens of thousands of distinct CDR3 sequences, 10% to 15% seen once. Material for sequencing was whole blood. The receptors derive from an adult who was a healthcare worker with PCR-confirmed SARS-CoV-2 infection or an uninfected control (not recorded which).

This chain uses TRBV10-3 with TRBJ2-5; 8 positions agree with TRBD2. After removal of 5 bases from V and 1 base from J, the junction contained 6 bases not matched to a gene. Germline values: CDR1 ENHRY, CDR2 SYGVKD. The CDR3 is made up of 15 amino acids. The chain's CDR3 is CAISNSGDIQETQYF. The DNA of the CDR3 is TGTGCCATCAGTAATAGCGGGGACATCCAAGAGACCCAGTACTTC.

This clonotype has just a few counts. The genes are TRBV29-1 and TRBJ2-5; D could derive from TRBD1 or TRBD2 (5 bases each). Looked up from germline, CDR1 is SQVTM and CDR2 is ANQGSEA. The CDR3 spans 12 residues. V shed 8 bases and J shed 5 bases, with 15 bases lying between them. CDR3 DNA sequence: TGCAGCTCCTATGCTGGGGGTGAGACCCAGTACTTC. It codes for CSSYAGGETQYF.

In this sample, this clonotype turned up many times. The chain joins TRBV29-1 to TRBJ2-2; perhaps TRBD2 as D (6 bases). The CDR3 has 17 amino acids. CDR1 SQVTM and CDR2 ANQGSEA come from the germline V gene. V was pared by 2 bases and J by 2 bases, with 18 bases between. The CDR3 reads CSVESRGLGGNTGELFF. In DNA, the CDR3 is TGCAGCGTTGAATCACGAGGACTGGGGGGAAACACCGGGGAGCTGTTTTTT.

The chain carries TRBV6-5 and TRBJ1-4; the D is unclear. The germline V gene encodes CDR1 MNHEY and CDR2 SVGAGI. Trimming pared 6 bases from V and 6 bases from J, leaving 17 bases between. The CDR3 loop spans 15 amino acids. The CDR3 region is CASRTTYYPDEKLFF. CDR3 coding DNA: TGTGCCAGCAGGACTACCTACTACCCCGATGAAAAACTGTTTTTT.

This chain joins TRBV19 and TRBJ2-5; 7 bases align to TRBD2. Germline V CDR1 and CDR2: LNHDA, SQIVND (reference sequence). V was clipped by 5 bases and J by 2 bases; unmatched bases: 11. This CDR3 region has 16 residues. This CDR3 reads CASSRSGLKQQETQYF. In nucleotides, the CDR3 is TGTGCCAGTAGTCGGTCGGGACTAAAGCAACAAGAGACCCAGTACTTC.

This clonotype was picked up many times. V gene TRBV2 combines with J gene TRBJ2-2; 11 positions match TRBD2. Germline V lookup: CDR1 SNHLY, CDR2 FYNNEI. The length of the CDR3 is 15 residues. V lost 10 bases and J lost 7; bases outside the gene matches: 11. The DNA for the CDR3 is TGTGCCACCTCTGCAACTAGCGGGAGTATCGGGGAGCTGTTTTTT. Residues: CATSATSGSIGELFF.

This clonotype was picked up many times. V and J are TRBV30 and TRBJ2-6; TRBD2 matches at 7 bases. Per the germline V gene, CDR1 is GTSNPN and CDR2 is SVGIG (reference sequence). The CDR3 extends over 15 amino acids. V trimming: 0 bases; J trimming: 2 bases; junction bases outside the gene matches: 1. In DNA, the CDR3 is TGTGCCTGGAGTGTCGGGGGGACTGGGGCCAACGTCCTGACTTTC. Translation gives CAWSVGGTGANVLTF.

The chain couples TRBV3-2 to TRBJ1-5. TRBV3-2 is reported as a pseudogene. The CDR3 is 13 amino acids. The CDR3 reads CASSQGTGQPQHF. As DNA, the CDR3 is TGTGCCAGCAGCCAAGGCACCGGTCAGCCCCAGCATTTT.

V is TRBV4-1 and J is TRBJ2-3, with 7 bases identical to TRBD2. J gave up 2 bases and V 0 bases, and 11 bases lay outside the gene matches. The CDR3 spans 18 residues. Looked up from germline, CDR1 is MGHRA and CDR2 is YSYEKL. In DNA form, the CDR3 reads TGCGCCAGCAGCCAAGAACGGGTAGGGGCGGGAGCCACAGATACGCAGTATTTT. Translating gives CASSQERVGAGATDTQYF.

This clonotype was detected ten times or more. The chain carries TRBV7-3 and TRBJ1-6; D ambiguous. There are 13 residues in the CDR3. The germline V gene encodes CDR1 SGHTA and CDR2 FQGTGA. V lost 1 base to trimming and J lost 13 bases, with 11 bases between them. CDR3 sequence: CASSLNPGRPLHF. In DNA, the CDR3 is TGTGCCAGCAGCTTAAATCCGGGCCGGCCCCTCCACTTT.

This clonotype occurred many times. The chain recombines TRBV6-4 with TRBJ2-2; 13 bases line up with TRBD2. Germline V gene data show CDR1 as MRHNA and CDR2 as SNTAGT. Trimming took 7 bases from V and 4 from J; bases not matched to a gene: 12. The CDR3 extends over 18 amino acids. CDR3 protein: CASTPGTSGAGGTGELFF. The DNA of the CDR3 is TGTGCCAGCACCCCCGGGACTAGCGGGGCCGGGGGCACCGGGGAGCTGTTTTTT.

Only one count was recorded for this clonotype. V gene TRBV28 combines with J gene TRBJ2-1; D remains ambiguous. Germline-derived CDR1 and CDR2 are MDHEN and SYDVKM. Trimming cost V 1 base and J 12 bases, with 10 bases left between them. CDR3 size: 12 residues. CDR3 sequence: CASSLSVVRQFF. The CDR3 coding sequence is TGTGCCAGCAGTTTATCTGTAGTTAGGCAGTTCTTC. The complete variable domain, with remaining parts taken from reference TRBV28 and TRBJ2-1, reads DVKVTQSSRYLVKRTGEKVFLECVQDMDHENMFWYRQDPGLGLRLIYFSYDVKMKEKGDIPEGYSVSREKKERFSLILESASTNQTSMYLCASSLSVVRQFFGPGTRLTVL.

The sample holds a few counts of this clonotype. The rearrangement links TRBV12-3 or TRBV12-4 to TRBJ2-7; 9 positions match TRBD1. V was pared by 6 bases and J by 3 bases, with 12 bases of the junction left unmatched. The CDR3 sequence is 16 residues long. The CDR3 is CASRSGEGTGRYEQYF. CDR3 coding DNA: TGTGCCAGCAGGTCCGGGGAGGGGACAGGGCGCTACGAGCAGTACTTC.

The chain links TRBV14 to TRBJ2-3; 8 bases align to TRBD2. The germline V gene encodes CDR1 SGHDN and CDR2 FVKESK. This CDR3 contains 17 residues. J gave up 2 bases and V 4 bases, and 11 bases lay outside the gene matches. For the CDR3, the DNA is TGTGCCAGCAGCCCAACGGGGGGGTCACTTCTCACAGATACGCAGTATTTT. This encodes CASSPTGGSLLTDTQYF.

This clonotype was found many times. J is TRBJ2-7 and V is TRBV5-1; 7 nucleotides line up with TRBD1. J was trimmed by 9 bases and V by 2 bases; bases with no gene match: 5. The CDR3 is 12 amino acids. CDR1 is SGHRS, CDR2 YFSETQ, per germline. The DNA of the CDR3 is TGCGCCAGCAGCTTAGACAGGGATCGGCAGTACTTC. Amino acids: CASSLDRDRQYF.

This clonotype showed up just a few times. The chain uses TRBV20-1 and TRBJ1-1; no firm D call. Per germline, CDR1 DFQATT and CDR2 SNEGSKA (reference sequence). The CDR3 totals 12 residues. V was pared by 3 bases and J by 5 bases, with 10 bases between. CDR3 sequence (DNA): TGCAGTGCTAGTAACATGGGAACTGAAGCTTTCTTT. Its protein is CSASNMGTEAFF.

The CDR3: CASSFRGQSEQYF. For the CDR3, the DNA is TGTGCCAGCTCCTTTAGGGGGCAATCCGAGCAGTACTTC. This sequence joins TRBV12-3 or TRBV12-4 and TRBJ2-7; 7 bases are a match to TRBD1. CDR3 length: 13 amino acids. The V segment lost 8 bases and the J segment 6 bases; nucleotides outside the gene matches: 10.

This clonotype occurred a few times. The chain joins TRBV29-1 to TRBJ2-5; TRBD1 agrees at 10 bases. The junction had 4 bases not matched to a gene; V was cut back by 8 bases and J by 4 bases. Per the germline V gene, CDR1 is SQVTM and CDR2 is ANQGSEA. This CDR3 region has 12 residues. This CDR3 is CSKRDRGETQYF. The CDR3 DNA sequence: TGCAGCAAAAGGGACAGGGGAGAGACCCAGTACTTC.

There are a few counts of this clonotype. The chain uses TRBV9 and TRBJ2-7; 7 bases map to TRBD1. The CDR3 is 15 residues long. Germline CDR1 is SGDLS and CDR2 is YYNGEE. V trimming: 4 bases; J trimming: 4 bases; junction bases outside the gene matches: 11. The chain's CDR3 is CASSLGAGGTYEQYF. The CDR3 DNA follows: TGTGCCAGCAGCTTGGGGGCAGGGGGAACTTACGAGCAGTACTTC.

This clonotype was picked up many times. The chain employs TRBV12-3 or TRBV12-4 and TRBJ2-6, with 14 bases identical to TRBD2. V shed 5 bases, J shed 0 bases, and the junction held 6 bases outside the gene matches. This CDR3 has 19 amino acids. The CDR3 is CASSNRLAGGLSGANVLTF. The CDR3 DNA follows: TGTGCCAGCAGTAACCGACTAGCGGGAGGGCTCTCTGGGGCCAACGTCCTGACTTTC.

The V call is TRBV6-5, the J call TRBJ2-3, with D unresolved. This CDR3 region has 13 residues. V was cut by 6 bases and J by 4 bases, with 11 bases left in between. CDR1 and CDR2 from the germline V gene are MNHEY and SVGAGI. CDR3: CASRPDSSDTQYF. The CDR3 DNA is TGTGCCAGCAGGCCCGACTCGTCAGATACGCAGTATTTT.

By frequency in the sample, this clonotype is medium-sized. The CDR3 DNA follows: TGTGCCAGCAGCTTAGCGGGGTTCAGGGACAGGGGGCGCCCGGCCTACAATGAGCAGTTCTTC. Its translation: CASSLAGFRDRGRPAYNEQFF. The J gene is TRBJ2-1, the V gene TRBV7-9, with TRBD1 identical over 12 bases. This CDR3 spans 21 amino acids. Germline assignment: CDR1 SEHNR and CDR2 FQNEAQ (reference sequence). V was clipped by 0 bases and J by 2 bases; unmatched bases: 14.

The chain couples TRBV5-6 to TRBJ1-6, with 9 bases lining up with TRBD1. V dropped 4 bases and J dropped 6; count of bases not matched to a gene: 8. The CDR3 covers 16 residues. Germline V CDR1 and CDR2: SGHDT, YYEEEE. The CDR3 DNA reads TGTGCCAGCAGCCTGGACAGGGGTAGCGGTAATTCACCCCTCCACTTT. Amino acid sequence: CASSLDRGSGNSPLHF.

The chain recombines TRBV18 with TRBJ2-3, with TRBD2 matching over 9 bases. CDR1 and CDR2 (germline): KGHSH, LQKENI. Losses at the gene ends were 0 bases for V and 7 bases for J; bases not matched to a gene: 5. This CDR3 comprises 15 residues. In nucleotides, the CDR3 is TGTGCCAGCTCACCACCTAGCGGGAGTTACCATACGCAGTATTTT. Its protein product is CASSPPSGSYHTQYF. The whole variable domain, remainder taken from reference TRBV18 and TRBJ2-3, is NAGVMQNPRHLVRRRGQEARLRCSPMKGHSHVYWYRQLPEEGLKFMVYLQKENIIDESGMPKERFSAEFPKEGPSILRIQQVVRGDSAAYFCASSPPSGSYHTQYFGPGTRLTVL.

The chain joins TRBV7-2 to TRBJ1-6, with D unclear. The CDR3 runs to 13 residues. V was cut by 5 bases and J by 7 bases, with 9 bases left in between. Germline V gives CDR1 SGHTA, CDR2 FQGNSA. The CDR3 sequence: CASSTGRNSPLHF. Here the CDR3 DNA reads TGTGCCAGCAGCACCGGACGGAATTCACCCCTCCACTTT.

This clonotype has ten or more counts. The rearrangement uses TRBV7-2 and TRBJ2-3; maybe TRBD2 (7 bases). This CDR3 comprises 16 residues. CDR1 and CDR2 from the germline V gene are SGHTA and FQGNSA. V gave up 1 base and J gave up 2 bases, with 13 bases separating them. The CDR3 DNA sequence: TGTGCCAGCAGCTTAGGCACCGGGGGGCCCACAGATACGCAGTATTTT. Translation gives CASSLGTGGPTDTQYF.

This clonotype was recorded many times. The V gene is TRBV6-2 or TRBV6-3, the J gene TRBJ2-2; D gene ambiguous. V was shortened by 0 bases and J by 4 bases, with 6 bases between the two germline ends. The CDR3 is 14 residues long. The germline V gene has CDR1 MNHEY and CDR2 SVGEGT. The CDR3 sequence is CASSYSLVTGELFF. The CDR3 bases are TGTGCCAGCAGTTACTCGCTGGTCACCGGGGAGCTGTTTTTT.

CDR3: CASNSDPTDTQYF. The CDR3 bases are TGCGCCAGTAACTCTGACCCCACAGATACGCAGTATTTT. J is TRBJ2-3 and V is TRBV10-1; D is undetermined. The CDR3 has 13 amino acids. Per the germline V gene, CDR1 is WNHNN and CDR2 is SYGVQD (reference sequence). V dropped 9 bases and J dropped 2 bases, with 12 bases sitting between them.

This clonotype was counted a few times. The chain couples TRBV6-2 or TRBV6-3 to TRBJ2-1; tentative D call: TRBD2 (6 bases). The V gene lost 7 bases and the J gene lost 9 bases, with 25 bases spanning the gap. The CDR3 is made up of 16 amino acids. Per the germline V gene, CDR1 is MNHEY and CDR2 is SVGEGT. CDR3 sequence (DNA): TGTGCCAGCACCCAGGCTCCGGGAGTTCGGCCAGGTGAGCAGTTCTTC. This encodes CASTQAPGVRPGEQFF.

The table lists this clonotype with a few counts. The chain has TRBV9 and TRBJ2-5, with TRBD2 matching 12 bases. The CDR3 consists of 15 residues. J gave up 7 bases and V 0 bases, and 4 bases lay outside the gene matches. Germline V gene lookup returns CDR1 SGDLS and CDR2 YYNGEE. CDR3 loop: CASSVGLAGAATQYF. The CDR3 DNA is TGTGCCAGCAGCGTAGGACTAGCGGGGGCCGCGACCCAGTACTTC.

At least ten counts were recorded for this clonotype. The chain employs TRBV29-1 and TRBJ2-5; the match to TRBD1 covers 9 bases. Trimming at V came to 6 bases and at J to 5 bases, leaving 4 bases not matched to a gene. Germline lookup yields CDR1 SQVTM and CDR2 ANQGSEA. The CDR3 contains 12 residues. CDR3: CSVADRGETQYF. CDR3 sequence (DNA): TGCAGCGTCGCGGACAGGGGTGAGACCCAGTACTTC.

The V call is TRBV2, the J call TRBJ1-5; unclear D gene. The V gene lost 2 bases and the J gene lost 0 bases, with 11 bases spanning the gap. The CDR3 is 16 amino acids. The germline CDR1 and CDR2 sequences are SNHLY and FYNNEI. Here the CDR3 reads CASSESGTYSNQPQHF. Written as DNA, the CDR3 is TGTGCCAGCAGTGAATCGGGTACCTATAGCAATCAGCCCCAGCATTTT. Supplemented by reference TRBV2 and TRBJ1-5, the full variable domain reads EPEVTQTPSHQVTQMGQEVILRCVPISNHLYFYWYRQILGQKVEFLVSFYNNEISEKSEIFDDQFSVERPDGSNFTLKIRSTKLEDSAMYFCASSESGTYSNQPQHFGDGTRLSIL.